This T cell receptor (beta chain) was found in a study of blood T cell repertoires in COVID-19. Study at large: There were acute and convalescent COVID-19 samples, and they came from the United States, Italy and Spain. The cDNA or gDNA used as material had been derived from T cells, B-cell-depleted T cells, or PBMCs.

The CDR3 has 17 amino acids. Germline V gene lookup returns CDR1 KGHSH and CDR2 LQKENI. Trimming stripped 3 bases from V and 0 bases from J, with 12 bases between. Per the original methods: It was from reference gene primer amplification that nucleated cell counts were estimated. Data came from immunoSEQ multiplex PCR; TCRdb stores just in-frame clones and leaves some out. Clone size and the V and J calls come from that table; the DNA yielded D and trimming. The sample contains around 100,000 clones, 85% to 90% of which appear only once. This chain links TRBV18 with TRBJ1-6, with D unclear. Sequencing used peripheral blood. The receptor's source is an elderly woman with acute or convalescent COVID-19. CDR3 loop: CASSPLRLSSYNSPLHF. Here the CDR3 DNA reads TGTGCCAGCTCACCCCTCAGGCTGAGCTCCTATAATTCACCCCTCCACTTT.